The 20 T cell receptor beta chains listed next were all sequenced from one sample in a study of T cells in Graves' hyperthyroidism and ophthalmopathy. Amplification of TCR beta CDR3 regions was performed using RNA transcripts as template. TCR CDR3 underwent first-round RT-PCR with the HTBI primer set. From the multiplex PCR reads, TCRdb called clonotypes with MiXCR, one entry per CDR3 protein. The sample has about 540,000 distinct CDR3 sequences; approximately 44% are singletons. The sample taken for sequencing was peripheral blood or thyroid tissue (not recorded which). These receptors were taken from a woman aged 18-35 years with Graves' hyperthyroidism.

This clonotype was detected ten times or more. The CDR3 loop reads CANFSWYGQETQYF. CDR3 in DNA: TGTGCCAACTTTAGCTGGTACGGGCAAGAGACCCAGTACTTC. J is TRBJ2-5 and V is TRBV7-3; D gene uncertain. Germline V gene lookup returns CDR1 SGHTA and CDR2 FQGTGA. There are 14 residues in the CDR3. Deletions cut 10 bases from V and 2 bases from J, with 17 bases between.

This clonotype was detected ten times or more. This rearrangement joins TRBV19 to TRBJ1-1; D may be TRBD1 (5 bases). This CDR3 spans 13 amino acids. Germline V CDR1 and CDR2: LNHDA, SQIVND (reference sequence). V was clipped by 7 bases and J by 6 bases, with 15 bases between them. The CDR3 is CASIAAGVSEAFF. The CDR3 DNA follows: TGTGCCAGTATCGCCGCGGGGGTATCTGAAGCTTTCTTT.

J is TRBJ2-5 and V is TRBV6-5; D unresolved. Germline loops: CDR1 MNHEY, CDR2 SVGAGI. This CDR3 comprises 10 residues. Trimming took off 6 bases at V and 13 bases at J, with 12 bases between the two ends. This chain's CDR3 is CASSAPGRYF. CDR3 in DNA: TGTGCCAGCAGCGCCCCCGGCCGGTACTTC.

V and J are TRBV20-1 and TRBJ2-7, with a tentative D call TRBD2 (7 bases). Germline CDR1 is DFQATT and CDR2 is SNEGSKA (reference sequence). The CDR3 contains 15 residues. V shed 5 bases and J shed 0 bases, with 17 bases lying between them. The CDR3 coding sequence is TGCAGTGCTCCTAGGGGGGGGCAGAGCTCCTACGAGCAGTACTTC. Its protein is CSAPRGGQSSYEQYF.

The chain couples TRBV12-3 or TRBV12-4 to TRBJ2-5; D gene uncertain. The CDR3 runs to 15 residues. Trimming pared 3 bases from V and 3 bases from J, leaving 14 bases between. CDR3 loop: CASSLSPSEKETQYF. CDR3 DNA sequence: TGTGCCAGCAGTTTGTCTCCCTCAGAGAAAGAGACCCAGTACTTC.

As to this clonotype: At one of its ends the junction is not consistent with the germline gene, which may arise from a read error. The rearrangement joins TRBV7-2 to TRBJ1-2, with 9 positions matching TRBD1. This CDR3 has 13 residues. Per the germline V gene, CDR1 is SGHTA and CDR2 is FQGNSA. CDR3 sequence: CASSSGQGHGYTF. CDR3 DNA: TGCGCCAGCAGTTCGGGACAGGGTCATGGCTACACCTTC.

This rearrangement joins TRBV6-5 to TRBJ2-6, with a possible D match to TRBD2 (6 bases). The length of the CDR3 is 16 residues. V was clipped by 0 bases and J by 10 bases, with 16 bases between them. The germline CDR1 and CDR2 sequences are MNHEY and SVGAGI. In nucleotides, the CDR3 is TGTGCCAGCAGTTACTCGCAGACAGTGGAGGGAAACGTCCTGACTTTC. It encodes CASSYSQTVEGNVLTF.

The chain links TRBV6-6 to TRBJ1-4; TRBD1 matches 7 bases. Germline loops: CDR1 MNHNY, CDR2 SVGAGI (reference sequence). Losses at the gene ends were 7 bases for V and 12 bases for J; bases not matched to a gene: 14. This CDR3 has 14 residues. CDR3 in DNA: TGTGCCAGCACCCCGGACAGGACAAGACCGGAACTGTTTTTT. It translates to CASTPDRTRPELFF.

This clonotype was observed at least ten times. The CDR3 protein is CASSLRGVTEAFF. In nucleotides, the CDR3 is TGTGCCAGCAGCTTACGAGGGGTGACTGAAGCTTTCTTT. The V call is TRBV7-9, the J call TRBJ1-1; perhaps TRBD1 as D (5 bases). The CDR3 runs to 13 residues. V was clipped by 2 bases and J by 5 bases, with 9 bases between them. Germline V gene data show CDR1 as SEHNR and CDR2 as FQNEAQ (reference sequence).

This rearrangement joins TRBV18 to TRBJ1-6, with D perhaps TRBD1 (6 bases). Germline values: CDR1 KGHSH, CDR2 LQKENI. Trimming removed 3 bases from V and 14 bases from J, with 14 bases in between. The CDR3 is 13 residues long. The CDR3 sequence is CASSPGGGETLHF. In DNA, the CDR3 is TGTGCCAGCTCACCGGGAGGGGGAGAGACCCTCCACTTT.

The chain joins TRBV9 to TRBJ2-7, with 10 bases aligning to TRBD2. This CDR3 has 15 residues. Germline values: CDR1 SGDLS, CDR2 YYNGEE. The CDR3 reads CARGGLATTAYEQYF. The CDR3 bases are TGTGCTAGAGGGGGACTAGCGACCACGGCCTACGAGCAGTACTTC.

CDR3 sequence reads: CSVERAGFYEQYF. The CDR3 DNA reads as TGCAGCGTTGAACGAGCGGGGTTCTACGAGCAGTACTTC. The gene calls are TRBV29-1 and TRBJ2-7; 7 bases agree with TRBD2. The CDR3 spans 13 residues. Unmatched junction bases numbered 4, after V lost 2 bases and J lost 3 bases. The germline V gene encodes CDR1 SQVTM and CDR2 ANQGSEA.

At least ten counts were recorded for this clonotype. As DNA, the CDR3 is TGTGCCAGCAGTGAAGGTCGGCTAGCGGGAGGGAGGGGGGAGACCCAGTACTTC. Its translation is CASSEGRLAGGRGETQYF. The chain combines TRBV2 with TRBJ2-5; the match to TRBD2 covers 12 bases. J lost 5 bases, V lost 1 base, and 11 bases had no gene match. From germline, CDR1 is SNHLY and CDR2 FYNNEI. The CDR3 consists of 18 residues.

The CDR3 region is CASSAGERETQHF. The CDR3 DNA reads TGTGCCAGCAGCGCGGGAGAGAGGGAGACCCAGCATTTT. This chain joins TRBV12-3 or TRBV12-4 and TRBJ1-5, with D uncertain. CDR3 size: 13 residues. V was trimmed by 6 bases and J by 11 bases, leaving 17 bases between them.

V usage is TRBV7-2 and J usage is TRBJ2-7; 8 positions agree with TRBD1. The trim removed 4 bases at V and 3 bases at J, leaving 8 bases unmatched. Germline V CDR1 and CDR2: SGHTA, FQGNSA. The CDR3 runs to 15 residues. CDR3 amino acids: CASSSTTGAIYEQYF. The CDR3 DNA sequence: TGTGCCAGCAGCTCCACGACAGGGGCGATCTACGAGCAGTACTTC.

The chain has TRBV29-1 and TRBJ1-5; unclear D gene. Germline loops: CDR1 SQVTM, CDR2 ANQGSEA. V lost 7 bases to trimming and J lost 4 bases, with 17 bases between them. This CDR3 spans 14 amino acids. The CDR3 sequence: CSASPGGLNQPQHF. The DNA of the CDR3 is TGCAGCGCTAGCCCGGGAGGGTTGAATCAGCCCCAGCATTTT.

The chain uses TRBV29-1 and TRBJ1-4; D is undetermined. Looked up from germline, CDR1 is SQVTM and CDR2 is ANQGSEA. The length of the CDR3 is 13 residues. Trimming took off 2 bases at V and 6 bases at J, with 10 bases between the two ends. The CDR3 coding sequence is TGCAGCGTTGAAAAGGGCCGGGATGAAAAACTGTTTTTT. Residues: CSVEKGRDEKLFF.

This rearrangement joins TRBV29-1 to TRBJ1-5, with D maybe TRBD1 (6 bases). V shed 4 bases and J shed 12 bases, with 13 bases lying between them. The CDR3 runs 11 residues. Germline lookup yields CDR1 SQVTM and CDR2 ANQGSEA. The CDR3 loop reads CSVVGGRNQHF. The CDR3 DNA reads TGCAGCGTTGTCGGGGGGCGGAACCAGCATTTT.

The chain combines TRBV20-1 with TRBJ2-7; the D is unclear. The CDR3 has 9 residues. CDR1 DFQATT and CDR2 SNEGSKA come from the germline V gene (reference sequence). Trimming removed 5 bases at V and 2 bases at J, with 1 base between. The CDR3, as DNA: TGCAGTGCTGCCTACGAGCAGTACTTC. This codes for CSAAYEQYF.

This clonotype was recorded many times. The chain couples TRBV6-6 to TRBJ1-6; D unresolved. CDR3 length equals 18 residues. Deletions cut 0 bases from V and 0 bases from J, with 12 bases between. Germline loops: CDR1 MNHNY, CDR2 SVGAGI (reference sequence). The CDR3 loop is CASSYSKPDSSYNSPLHF. The CDR3 bases are TGTGCCAGCAGTTACTCGAAGCCGGATAGCTCCTATAATTCACCCCTCCACTTT.